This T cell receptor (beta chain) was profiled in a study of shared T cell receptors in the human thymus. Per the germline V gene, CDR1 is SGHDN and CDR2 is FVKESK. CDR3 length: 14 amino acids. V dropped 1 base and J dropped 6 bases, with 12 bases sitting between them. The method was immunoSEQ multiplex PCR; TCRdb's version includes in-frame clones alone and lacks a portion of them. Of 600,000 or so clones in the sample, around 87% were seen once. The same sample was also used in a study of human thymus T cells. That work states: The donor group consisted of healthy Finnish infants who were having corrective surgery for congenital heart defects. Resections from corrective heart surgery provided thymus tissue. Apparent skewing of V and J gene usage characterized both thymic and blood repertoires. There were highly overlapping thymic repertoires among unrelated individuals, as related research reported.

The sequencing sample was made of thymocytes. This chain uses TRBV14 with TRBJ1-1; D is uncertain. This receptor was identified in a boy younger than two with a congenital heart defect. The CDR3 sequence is CASSQGPAGPEAFF. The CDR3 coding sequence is TGTGCCAGCAGCCAAGGTCCAGCGGGCCCTGAAGCTTTCTTT.